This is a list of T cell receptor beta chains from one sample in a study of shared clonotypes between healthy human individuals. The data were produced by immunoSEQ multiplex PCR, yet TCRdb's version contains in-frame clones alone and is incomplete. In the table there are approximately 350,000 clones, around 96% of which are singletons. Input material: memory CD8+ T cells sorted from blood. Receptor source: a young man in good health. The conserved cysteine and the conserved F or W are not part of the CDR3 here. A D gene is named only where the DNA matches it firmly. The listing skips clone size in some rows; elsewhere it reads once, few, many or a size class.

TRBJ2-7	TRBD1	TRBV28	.	ASSLFPGGYEQY
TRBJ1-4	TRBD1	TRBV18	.	ASSGGQGREKLF
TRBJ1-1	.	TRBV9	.	ASSPMGQNTEAF
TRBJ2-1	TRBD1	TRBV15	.	ATSREGQGGDEQF
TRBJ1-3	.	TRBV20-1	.	SARDVNTIY
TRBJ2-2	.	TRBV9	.	ASKYGDGELF
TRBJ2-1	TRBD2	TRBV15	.	ATSPGAGEEYNEQF
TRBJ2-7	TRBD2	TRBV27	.	ASSLGRENPYEQY
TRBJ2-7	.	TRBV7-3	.	ASSLEPGPPYEQY
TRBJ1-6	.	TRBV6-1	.	ASRTPGRGSPLH
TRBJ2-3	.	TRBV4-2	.	ASSQDGAGSTDTQY
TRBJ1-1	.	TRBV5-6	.	ASSRGVFDDGTGNTEAF
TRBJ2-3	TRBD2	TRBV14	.	ASSQVAGADTQY
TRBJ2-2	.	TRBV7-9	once	ASSLLPTNTGELF